A selection of T cell receptor beta chains follows, all from one sample in a study of monozygotic twins with inflammatory bowel disease. TCRdb reworked the 5' RACE reads into one entry per CDR3 protein, no DNA. The listing records around 100,000 distinct CDR3 sequences. Specimen: blood. The receptors derive from a human donor with ulcerative colitis or Crohn's disease, or a healthy co-twin of an affected twin (not recorded which). CDR3s include the opening cysteine and the closing phenylalanine or tryptophan.

j_gene: TRBJ2-6
v_gene: TRBV28
CDR3aa: CASSLPSGANVLTF

j_gene: TRBJ2-7
v_gene: TRBV30
CDR3aa: CAWSAAGAYEQYF

j_gene: TRBJ2-7
v_gene: TRBV28
CDR3aa: CASSFPGTYEQYF

j_gene: TRBJ2-2
v_gene: TRBV29-1
CDR3aa: CSARTSGGNTGELFF

j_gene: TRBJ2-3
v_gene: TRBV5-1
CDR3aa: CASRRTDTQYF

j_gene: TRBJ1-5
v_gene: TRBV12-3/TRBV12-4
CDR3aa: CASRRTGRFQPQHF

j_gene: TRBJ2-2
v_gene: TRBV27
CDR3aa: CASSLFPLRGSNTGELFF

j_gene: TRBJ1-4
v_gene: TRBV4-2
CDR3aa: CASSQNDRDNEKLFF

j_gene: TRBJ2-4
v_gene: TRBV6-2/TRBV6-3
CDR3aa: CASSYGQGAKKDIQYF

j_gene: TRBJ2-1
v_gene: TRBV15
CDR3aa: CATSRDLSSGRAFNEQFF

j_gene: TRBJ2-7
v_gene: TRBV5-1
CDR3aa: CASSLFRGYEQYF

j_gene: TRBJ2-3
v_gene: TRBV19
CDR3aa: CASKGGKRSTDTQYF

j_gene: TRBJ2-3
v_gene: TRBV20-1
CDR3aa: CSASSWRGTTDTQYF

j_gene: TRBJ1-2
v_gene: TRBV28
CDR3aa: CASRPSVAETYYGYTF

j_gene: TRBJ2-3
v_gene: TRBV6-2/TRBV6-3
CDR3aa: CASKIGGTTQYF

j_gene: TRBJ1-2
v_gene: TRBV20-1
CDR3aa: CSATGTGNYGYTF

j_gene: TRBJ2-2
v_gene: TRBV9
CDR3aa: CASSVFLVGELFF

j_gene: TRBJ2-7
v_gene: TRBV13
CDR3aa: CASSPGQSGQYF

j_gene: TRBJ1-5
v_gene: TRBV5-5
CDR3aa: CASSFRGGQPQHF

j_gene: TRBJ2-7
v_gene: TRBV11-1
CDR3aa: CASSLVRDRSYEQYF

j_gene: TRBJ2-7
v_gene: TRBV27
CDR3aa: CASSPEISLPRPYEQYF

j_gene: TRBJ2-7
v_gene: TRBV27
CDR3aa: CASSLDVPGGAKASYEQYF

j_gene: TRBJ2-1
v_gene: TRBV10-3
CDR3aa: CAIRVSGTLIPHEQFF

j_gene: TRBJ1-1
v_gene: TRBV5-4
CDR3aa: CEGRGSGTEAFF

j_gene: TRBJ1-6
v_gene: TRBV12-2
CDR3aa: CASRLDRTAPLHF

j_gene: TRBJ2-7
v_gene: TRBV5-1
CDR3aa: CASKTSGGSYEQYF

j_gene: TRBJ2-7
v_gene: TRBV30
CDR3aa: CAYRRLDYGEQYF

j_gene: TRBJ2-7
v_gene: TRBV28
CDR3aa: CASSFSISEQYF

j_gene: TRBJ2-7
v_gene: TRBV5-1
CDR3aa: CASSLARIHEQYF

j_gene: TRBJ2-5
v_gene: TRBV29-1
CDR3aa: CSVEPPRWQETQYF

j_gene: TRBJ1-5
v_gene: TRBV19
CDR3aa: CASSIGTANQPQHF

j_gene: TRBJ2-2
v_gene: TRBV12-3/TRBV12-4
CDR3aa: CASIPQGAGYTGELFF

j_gene: TRBJ2-4
v_gene: TRBV7-8
CDR3aa: CASSLEYNLAKNIQYF

j_gene: TRBJ1-1
v_gene: TRBV6-6
CDR3aa: CASRRGQGGSEAFF

j_gene: TRBJ2-3
v_gene: TRBV10-3
CDR3aa: CATQRTGSADTQYF

j_gene: TRBJ2-7
v_gene: TRBV16
CDR3aa: CASSHGDIGDEQYF

j_gene: TRBJ2-1
v_gene: TRBV12-3/TRBV12-4
CDR3aa: CASSWGRDRAYNEQFF